This T cell receptor beta chain was obtained from a study of identical twins. General observations from the study: Modeled out-of-frame TCR alpha sharing in monozygotic twins fell below observed levels. The degree of excess twin sharing was weaker in beta out-of-frame sequences. A lower insertion count was a feature of abundant cord blood beta clonotypes, with no such feature in memory repertoires.

About this clonotype: Its antigen is unidentified.

TCRdb re-analysed the 5' RACE reads in MiXCR, keeping a single row per CDR3 protein. Of under 900,000 distinct CDR3 sequences listed, 10% to 15% were seen once; the top ten hold around 1.6%. Germline V gene lookup returns CDR1 KGHSH and CDR2 LQKENI. Trimming took 3 bases from V and 4 from J, leaving 16 bases between them. The CDR3 has 16 amino acids. These same records also appear under a second study, on yellow fever vaccine responses in identical twins.

Sequencing used PBMCs. The chain employs TRBV18 and TRBJ2-1, with a possible D match to TRBD1 (6 bases). The source is a young woman in good health. The CDR3 loop reads CASSPINRDRYNEQFF. CDR3 coding DNA: TGTGCCAGCTCACCGATTAACCGCGACAGGTACAATGAGCAGTTCTTC.